The 6 T cell receptor beta chains below all came from one sample that was sequenced in a study of blood T cell repertoires in COVID-19. Libraries were prepared by immunoSEQ multiplex PCR; TCRdb keeps only in-frame clonotypes and omits some of them. This sample carries roughly 410,000 clones, 75% to 90% of them seen once, and the ten largest clones take roughly 1.4%. Sequencing was performed on peripheral blood. The receptors were sampled from a middle-aged woman with COVID-19, enrolled during active disease.

The genes are TRBV18 and TRBJ1-6; 7 bases fit TRBD1. The length of the CDR3 is 14 residues. V gave up 5 bases and J gave up 8 bases; unmatched junction bases: 6. Per germline, CDR1 KGHSH and CDR2 LQKENI. This CDR3 reads CASSVQGSDSPLHF. CDR3 nucleotide sequence: TGTGCCAGCTCAGTACAGGGGTCAGATTCACCCCTCCACTTT. Filled out from reference TRBV18 and TRBJ1-6, the complete variable domain reads NAGVMQNPRHLVRRRGQEARLRCSPMKGHSHVYWYRQLPEEGLKFMVYLQKENIIDESGMPKERFSAEFPKEGPSILRIQQVVRGDSAAYFCASSVQGSDSPLHFGNGTRLTVT.

The CDR3 region has the DNA TGTGCCAGCAGACAACCTCGACAGGGGGCTAACTATGGCTACACCTTC. Its translation: CASRQPRQGANYGYTF. This chain joins TRBV3-1 (or the pseudogene TRBV3-2) and TRBJ1-2; 9 bases fit TRBD1. Germline lookup yields CDR1 LGHDT and CDR2 YNNKEL (reference sequence). Losses at the gene ends were 6 bases for V and 0 bases for J; bases not matched to a gene: 8. The CDR3 contains 16 residues.

The chain employs TRBV12-3 or TRBV12-4 and TRBJ1-2, with D hard to call. V was pared by 6 bases and J by 0 bases, with 8 bases between. The CDR3 is 13 residues long. The CDR3 here is CASSLEANYGYTF. CDR3 sequence (DNA): TGTGCCAGCAGCCTCGAGGCTAACTATGGCTACACCTTC.

This sequence joins TRBV19 and TRBJ2-2, with TRBD2 as a possible D gene (6 bases). This CDR3 has 16 amino acids. Germline CDR1 and CDR2: LNHDA and SQIVND (reference sequence). Trimming took off 6 bases at V and 4 bases at J, with 18 bases between the two ends. The CDR3 DNA sequence: TGTGCCAGTAGCCCCCTAGGAGGGAGCAGCACCGGGGAGCTGTTTTTT. The encoded protein is CASSPLGGSSTGELFF.

V gene TRBV28 combines with J gene TRBJ2-7; 9 bases match TRBD1. The J segment lost 4 bases and the V segment lost 6 bases, leaving 7 bases of the junction unmatched. This CDR3 has 14 residues. CDR1 MDHEN and CDR2 SYDVKM come from the germline V gene. CDR3 nucleotide sequence: TGTGCCAGCAGCGAGGACAGGGGTAATTACGAGCAGTACTTC. Its protein is CASSEDRGNYEQYF.

J is TRBJ2-3 and V is TRBV27; 12 nucleotides match TRBD2. The germline V gene has CDR1 MNHEY and CDR2 SMNVEV (reference sequence). The CDR3 length is 18 residues. Unmatched junction bases numbered 9, after V lost 5 bases and J lost 0 bases. In DNA form, the CDR3 reads TGTGCCAGCAGTGGTCTAGCGGGAGGGCCTCCCAGCACAGATACGCAGTATTTT. Amino acid sequence: CASSGLAGGPPSTDTQYF.